The 6 T cell receptor beta chains listed next were all sequenced from one sample in a study of T cells in Graves' hyperthyroidism and ophthalmopathy (dated by TCRdb to about 2019). Libraries were built with multiplex PCR. The listed sequencing device is Illumina HiSeq 2000. TCR beta CDR3 regions were amplified from RNA transcripts. The first round of RT-PCR for the TCR CDR3 was performed with the HTBI primer set and the Qiagen OneStep RT-PCR kit. The public reads were run again by TCRdb, first through fastp at Q25 and then through MiXCR, and only productive beta chains were kept. Every CDR3 protein is listed once, alongside the most common genes and DNA of its rows. Across this sample there are about 410,000 distinct CDR3 sequences, with roughly 15% seen only once. Clones ranked in the top ten supply roughly 21% of the sample. Sequenced material: blood. These receptors were taken from a woman aged 25-40 years with Graves' ophthalmopathy.

This clonotype was seen many times. One end of the junction fails to match germline, which may point to a read error. The V call is TRBV28, the J call TRBJ1-1; a possible D gene is TRBD1 (5 bases). This CDR3 spans 15 amino acids. Germline values: CDR1 MDHEN, CDR2 SYDVKM. The CDR3 spells CASSSWGGLKTEAFF. CDR3 DNA sequence: TGTGCCAGCAGTTCCTGGGGGGGGTTGAAGACTGAAGCTTTCTTT. The whole variable domain, filled in from reference TRBV28 and TRBJ1-1, reads DVKVTQSSRYLVKRTGEKVFLECVQDMDHENMFWYRQDPGLGLRLIYFSYDVKMKEKGDIPEGYSVSREKKERFSLILESASTNQTSMYLCASSSWGGLKTEAFFGQGTRLTVV.

This chain joins TRBV9 and TRBJ2-1; the match to TRBD1 covers 8 bases. This CDR3 is 16 amino acids long. The germline CDR1 and CDR2 sequences are SGDLS and YYNGEE. The ends lost 4 bases at V and 5 bases at J; junction bases unmatched: 11. CDR3 DNA sequence: TGTGCCAGCAGCACTTCAGGGGGCTCCATAGACAATGAGCAGTTCTTC. Residues: CASSTSGGSIDNEQFF.

The genes are TRBV7-8 and TRBJ2-7; TRBD2 matches 9 bases. The CDR3 has 14 residues. Trimming removed 4 bases from V and 3 bases from J; junction bases left unmatched: 4. Germline-derived CDR1 and CDR2 are SGHVS and FQNEAQ. CDR3 loop: CASSSTSGYYEQYF. The CDR3 bases are TGTGCCAGCAGCTCGACTAGCGGCTACTACGAGCAGTACTTC.

Of note for this clonotype: Germline and junction disagree at one end, which may indicate a read error. The gene calls are TRBV18 and TRBJ2-1, with 8 bases that match TRBD1. This CDR3 spans 12 amino acids. Germline CDR1 is KGHSH and CDR2 is LQKENI. The CDR3 DNA reads TGTGCCAGCTCGTCAGGGGGCTCTGGGTCGCTCTTC. Its protein is CASSSGGSGSLF. The whole variable domain, filled in from reference TRBV18 and TRBJ2-1, reads NAGVMQNPRHLVRRRGQEARLRCSPMKGHSHVYWYRQLPEEGLKFMVYLQKENIIDESGMPKERFSAEFPKEGPSILRIQQVVRGDSAAYFCASSSGGSGSLFGPGTRLTVL.

The sample holds many counts of this clonotype. This chain joins TRBV27 and TRBJ2-5; D may be TRBD1 (7 bases). V lost 5 bases and J 2 bases, leaving 15 bases between the germline ends. The germline V gene encodes CDR1 MNHEY and CDR2 SMNVEV (reference sequence). The CDR3 runs 15 residues. CDR3 protein: CASSRRGRPQETQYF. The CDR3 coding sequence is TGTGCCAGCAGTAGGAGGGGGCGCCCACAAGAGACCCAGTACTTC.

The chain has TRBV29-1 and TRBJ1-2, with 11 positions matching TRBD1. V shed 6 bases and J 4 bases; nucleotides not matched to a gene: 10. CDR1 is SQVTM, CDR2 ANQGSEA, per germline. This CDR3 comprises 15 residues. The CDR3 reads CSVLVAGTGGYGYTF. As DNA, the CDR3 is TGCAGCGTCCTAGTTGCCGGGACAGGGGGCTATGGCTACACCTTC. The variable domain in full, with the rest retrieved from reference TRBV29-1 and TRBJ1-2, is SAVISQKPSRDICQRGTSLTIQCQVDSQVTMMFWYRQQPGQSLTLIATANQGSEATYESGFVIDKFPISRPNLTFSTLTVSNMSPEDSSIYLCSVLVAGTGGYGYTFGSGTRLTVV.